Presented here are 17 T cell receptor beta chains from one specimen sequenced in a study of graft-versus-host responses after intestinal transplantation (dated by TCRdb to the early 2020s). Receptor amplification or capture employed the immunoSEQ multiplex PCR assay. Held by TCRdb, this immuneACCESS table contains in-frame sequences only and omits some clones. Under half of the omission traces to an unresolved V gene where checked; the cause of the rest is unknown. Recorded for this sample are about 96,000 clones; about 94% of them occurred a single time. The top ten clones comprise more than 0.15% of the sample. Their recognized antigens are unknown. Explained via the paper, the time point label denotes: cells obtained before transplantation from donor or recipient. Sequenced material: unstimulated CD4+ T cells sorted from spleen or lymph node cells, taken before intestinal transplant. These receptors were collected from a human donor who received an intestinal transplant.

This clone was detected only once. The rearrangement joins TRBV5-1 to TRBJ2-5, with a tentative D call TRBD2 (5 bases). The DNA matches TRBJ2-7 better at its end, which makes the J call doubtful. CDR3 length: 13 amino acids. Germline-derived CDR1 and CDR2 are SGHRS and YFSETQ. This CDR3 is CASSDPPSHEQYF. As DNA, the CDR3 is TGCGCCAGCAGTGACCCTCCTAGCCACGAGCAGTACTTC.

The chain uses TRBV7-2 and TRBJ2-7; 7 bases agree with TRBD2. V gave up 5 bases and J gave up 0 bases; unmatched junction bases: 7. CDR1 and CDR2 from the germline V gene are SGHTA and FQGNSA. The CDR3 runs 15 residues. The CDR3 loop is CASSPREASSYEQYF. In DNA, the CDR3 is TGTGCCAGCAGCCCCCGGGAGGCGAGCTCCTACGAGCAGTACTTC.

The rearrangement links TRBV6-6 to TRBJ1-2, with 10 bases matching TRBD1. This CDR3 region has 15 residues. J lost 5 bases, V lost 5 bases, and 8 bases had no gene match. Germline V gene data show CDR1 as MNHNY and CDR2 as SVGAGI (reference sequence). As DNA, the CDR3 is TGTGCCAGCAGTCTACGACAGGGGGCGGGATATGGCTACACCTTC. It encodes CASSLRQGAGYGYTF.

This clone was seen once. V usage is TRBV2 and J usage is TRBJ2-3, with 12 bases matching TRBD2. Trimming cost V 4 bases and J 0 bases; bases outside gene matches: 5. Germline loops: CDR1 SNHLY, CDR2 FYNNEI. The CDR3 covers 17 residues. CDR3 sequence (DNA): TGTGCCAGCAGTGTTTGGGGGACTAGCGGGAGCACAGATACGCAGTATTTT. It codes for CASSVWGTSGSTDTQYF.

The chain recombines TRBV2 with TRBJ1-1, with 10 bases that match TRBD1. J was trimmed by 5 bases and V by 7 bases; bases with no gene match: 7. CDR1 and CDR2 (germline): SNHLY, FYNNEI. The CDR3 is made up of 14 amino acids. CDR3 in amino acids: CASIRTGGGTEAFF. DNA of the CDR3: TGTGCCAGCATTAGGACAGGGGGGGGGACTGAAGCTTTCTTT.

The chain uses TRBV5-1 and TRBJ2-3; D ambiguous. V lost 4 bases, J lost 3 bases, and 6 bases lay in between. This CDR3 comprises 12 residues. Germline V gene lookup returns CDR1 SGHRS and CDR2 YFSETQ. CDR3 residues: CASSIRTDTQYF. As DNA, the CDR3 is TGCGCCAGCAGCATACGGACAGATACGCAGTATTTT. The entire variable domain, with the rest obtained from reference TRBV5-1 and TRBJ2-3, is as follows: KAGVTQTPRYLIKTRGQQVTLSCSPISGHRSVSWYQQTPGQGLQFLFEYFSETQRNKGNFPGRFSGRQFSNSRSEMNVSTLELGDSALYLCASSIRTDTQYFGPGTRLTVL.

This chain joins TRBV7-2 and TRBJ1-1, with 9 bases that match TRBD1. J gave up 3 bases and V 3 bases, and 2 bases lay outside the gene matches. This CDR3 region has 14 residues. Germline-derived CDR1 and CDR2 are SGHTA and FQGNSA. CDR3 in DNA: TGTGCCAGCAGCTTTGACAGGGGGGACACTGAAGCTTTCTTT. It codes for CASSFDRGDTEAFF.

The chain employs TRBV5-1 and TRBJ2-7, with 12 positions matching TRBD1. This CDR3 spans 15 amino acids. The V segment lost 3 bases and the J segment 4 bases; nucleotides outside the gene matches: 5. Germline CDR1 SGHRS, CDR2 YFSETQ. CDR3 sequence: CASSWGTGGFYEQYF. For the CDR3, the DNA is TGCGCCAGCAGCTGGGGGACAGGGGGCTTTTACGAGCAGTACTTC.

The chain couples TRBV9 to TRBJ1-1, with no clear D. Germline V gene lookup returns CDR1 SGDLS and CDR2 YYNGEE. The CDR3 extends over 15 amino acids. Trimming removed 0 bases at V and 4 bases at J, with 13 bases between. The CDR3 loop reads CASSVVTSLATEAFF. Written as DNA, the CDR3 is TGTGCCAGCAGCGTAGTTACCTCTCTAGCCACTGAAGCTTTCTTT.

The chain recombines TRBV5-1 with TRBJ2-3, with 8 bases fitting TRBD2. V dropped 1 base and J dropped 3; count of bases not matched to a gene: 7. The CDR3 extends over 16 amino acids. Germline CDR1 and CDR2: SGHRS and YFSETQ. The CDR3 is CASSLTRGGSTDTQYF. CDR3 sequence (DNA): TGCGCCAGCAGCTTGACTCGCGGGGGGAGTACAGATACGCAGTATTTT.

The rearrangement joins TRBV7-2 to TRBJ2-7; 7 nucleotides agree with TRBD1. J gave up 2 bases and V 1 base, and 5 bases lay outside the gene matches. The CDR3 runs 15 residues. Germline CDR1 and CDR2: SGHTA and FQGNSA. CDR3 amino acids: CASSLVGGGTYEQYF. In DNA, the CDR3 is TGTGCCAGCAGCTTAGTAGGGGGCGGTACCTACGAGCAGTACTTC. The full variable domain, rest sourced from reference TRBV7-2 and TRBJ2-7, is GAGVSQSPSNKVTEKGKDVELRCDPISGHTALYWYRQSLGQGLEFLIYFQGNSAPDKSGLPSDRFSAERTGGSVSTLTIQRTQQEDSAVYLCASSLVGGGTYEQYFGPGTRLTVT.

This rearrangement joins TRBV7-9 to TRBJ2-3; D is unclear. Germline CDR1 SEHNR, CDR2 FQNEAQ (reference sequence). The CDR3 has 14 amino acids. Between the trimmed V and J ends, which lost 3 bases and 0 bases, there was a span of 7 bases. The CDR3 DNA reads TGTGCCAGCAGCTTCCGCGGAAGCACAGATACGCAGTATTTT. It is translated as CASSFRGSTDTQYF.

The chain is built from TRBV6-1 and TRBJ2-5, with TRBD1 matching over 9 bases. The ends lost 1 base at V and 6 bases at J; junction bases unmatched: 6. Germline assignment: CDR1 MNHNS and CDR2 SASEGT. CDR3 length: 15 residues. The CDR3 DNA follows: TGTGCCAGCAGTGAAGACGACAGGGGGGGACAGACCCAGTACTTC. Protein: CASSEDDRGGQTQYF.

The chain carries TRBV18 and TRBJ2-1; the match to TRBD1 covers 9 bases. Per germline, CDR1 KGHSH and CDR2 LQKENI. The junction had 7 bases not matched to a gene; V was cut back by 2 bases and J by 8 bases. The CDR3 consists of 15 residues. The CDR3 nucleotides read TGTGCCAGCTCACCATCGGGACAGGGTACTTATGAGCAGTTCTTC. Protein sequence: CASSPSGQGTYEQFF.

This clone has just a few counts. This chain uses TRBV30 with TRBJ1-1; TRBD1 is a possible D gene (5 bases). V dropped 2 bases and J dropped 0 bases, with 7 bases sitting between them. The CDR3 is 13 amino acids. Per germline, CDR1 GTSNPN and CDR2 SVGIG (reference sequence). The CDR3: CAWSKQVNTEAFF. CDR3 coding DNA: TGTGCCTGGAGTAAACAGGTGAACACTGAAGCTTTCTTT.

The V call is TRBV4-1, the J call TRBJ2-1; 11 bases align to TRBD2. J lost 5 bases, V lost 1 base, and 7 bases had no gene match. There are 17 residues in the CDR3. Germline loops: CDR1 MGHRA, CDR2 YSYEKL. CDR3 sequence reads: CASSQGQTSGIHNEQFF. CDR3 in DNA: TGCGCCAGCAGCCAAGGGCAGACTAGCGGGATCCACAATGAGCAGTTCTTC.

This rearrangement joins TRBV19 to TRBJ1-3; no definite D call. The CDR3 covers 15 residues. With 5 bases removed from V and 1 base from J, the gap between germline ends came to 12 bases. The germline V gene has CDR1 LNHDA and CDR2 SQIVND (reference sequence). CDR3 sequence: CASSLSGFSGNTIYF. The CDR3 region has the DNA TGTGCCAGTAGTTTATCGGGTTTTTCTGGAAACACCATATATTTT.